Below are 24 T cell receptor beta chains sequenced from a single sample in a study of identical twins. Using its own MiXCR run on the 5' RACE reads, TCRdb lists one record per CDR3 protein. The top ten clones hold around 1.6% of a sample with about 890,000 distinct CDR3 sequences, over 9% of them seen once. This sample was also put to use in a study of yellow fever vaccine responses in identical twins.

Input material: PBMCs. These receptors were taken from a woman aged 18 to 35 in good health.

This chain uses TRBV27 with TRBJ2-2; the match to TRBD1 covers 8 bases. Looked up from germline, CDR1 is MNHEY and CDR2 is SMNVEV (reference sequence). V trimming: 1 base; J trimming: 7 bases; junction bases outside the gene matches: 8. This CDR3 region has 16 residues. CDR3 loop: CASSLFAGGAIGELFF. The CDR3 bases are TGTGCCAGCAGTTTATTCGCAGGGGGCGCGATCGGGGAGCTGTTTTTT.

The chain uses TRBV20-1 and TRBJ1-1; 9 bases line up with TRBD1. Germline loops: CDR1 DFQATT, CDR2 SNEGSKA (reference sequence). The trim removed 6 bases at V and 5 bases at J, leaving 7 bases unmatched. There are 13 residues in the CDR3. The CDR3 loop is CSARTGAWTEAFF. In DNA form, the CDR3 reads TGCAGTGCCCGGACAGGGGCGTGGACTGAAGCTTTCTTT.

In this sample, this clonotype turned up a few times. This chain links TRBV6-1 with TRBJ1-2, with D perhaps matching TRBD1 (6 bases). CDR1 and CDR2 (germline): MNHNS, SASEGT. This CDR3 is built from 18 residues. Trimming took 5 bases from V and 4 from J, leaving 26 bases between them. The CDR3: CASSPFGTRGVFGYGYTF. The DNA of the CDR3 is TGTGCCAGCAGTCCCTTCGGGACAAGGGGGGTTTTCGGCTATGGCTACACCTTC.

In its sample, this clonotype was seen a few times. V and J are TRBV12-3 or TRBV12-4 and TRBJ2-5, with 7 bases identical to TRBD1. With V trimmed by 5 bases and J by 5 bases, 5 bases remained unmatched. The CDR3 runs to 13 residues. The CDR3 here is CASSNRGRETQYF. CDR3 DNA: TGTGCCAGCAGTAACAGGGGAAGGGAGACCCAGTACTTC.

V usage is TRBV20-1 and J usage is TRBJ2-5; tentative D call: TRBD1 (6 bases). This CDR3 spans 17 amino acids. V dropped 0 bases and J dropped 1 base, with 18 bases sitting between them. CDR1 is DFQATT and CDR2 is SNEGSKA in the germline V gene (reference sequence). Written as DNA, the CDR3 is TGCAGTGCTAGAGATGCGCTAGGCAGGGGCAGCCAAGAGACCCAGTACTTC. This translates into CSARDALGRGSQETQYF.

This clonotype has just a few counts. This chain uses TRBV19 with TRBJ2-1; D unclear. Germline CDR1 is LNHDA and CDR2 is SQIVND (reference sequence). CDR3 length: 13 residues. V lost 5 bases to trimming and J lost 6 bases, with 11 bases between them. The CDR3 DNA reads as TGTGCCAGTAGTGTCCGTGGGATCAATGAGCAGTTCTTC. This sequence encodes CASSVRGINEQFF.

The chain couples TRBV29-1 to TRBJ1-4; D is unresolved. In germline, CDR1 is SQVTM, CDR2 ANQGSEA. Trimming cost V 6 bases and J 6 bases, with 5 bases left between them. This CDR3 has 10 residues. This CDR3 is CSVSDEKLFF. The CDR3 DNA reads TGCAGCGTCTCAGATGAAAAACTGTTTTTT.

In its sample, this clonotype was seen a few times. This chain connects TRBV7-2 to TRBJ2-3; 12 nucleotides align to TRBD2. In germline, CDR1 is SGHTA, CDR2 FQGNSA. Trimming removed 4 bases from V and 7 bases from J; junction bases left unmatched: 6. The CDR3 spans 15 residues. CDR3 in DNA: TGTGCCAGCAGCTCCCGACTAGCGGGAGCATATACGCAGTATTTT. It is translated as CASSSRLAGAYTQYF. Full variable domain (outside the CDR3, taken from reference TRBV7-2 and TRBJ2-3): GAGVSQSPSNKVTEKGKDVELRCDPISGHTALYWYRQSLGQGLEFLIYFQGNSAPDKSGLPSDRFSAERTGGSVSTLTIQRTQQEDSAVYLCASSSRLAGAYTQYFGPGTRLTVL.

The CDR3 sequence is CASGSGVSSYEQYF. The CDR3 nucleotides are TGTGCCAGCGGATCCGGCGTGAGCTCCTACGAGCAGTACTTC. The V call is TRBV2, the J call TRBJ2-7; D is undetermined. There are 14 residues in the CDR3. Germline V gene data show CDR1 as SNHLY and CDR2 as FYNNEI. The V gene lost 8 bases and the J gene lost 0 bases, with 14 bases spanning the gap.

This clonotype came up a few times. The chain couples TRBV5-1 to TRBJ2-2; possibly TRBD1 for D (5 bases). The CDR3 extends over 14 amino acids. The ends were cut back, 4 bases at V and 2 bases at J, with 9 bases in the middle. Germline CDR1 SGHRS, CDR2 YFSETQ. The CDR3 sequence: CASSGAANTGELFF. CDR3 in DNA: TGCGCCAGCAGCGGGGCAGCAAACACCGGGGAGCTGTTTTTT.

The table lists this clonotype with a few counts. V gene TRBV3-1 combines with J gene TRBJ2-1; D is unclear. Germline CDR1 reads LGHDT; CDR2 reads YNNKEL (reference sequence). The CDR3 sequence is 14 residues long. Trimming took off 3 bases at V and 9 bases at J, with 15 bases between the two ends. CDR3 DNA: TGTGCCAGCAGCCAGATGGCGAGCCCCAGTGAGCAGTTCTTC. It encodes CASSQMASPSEQFF.

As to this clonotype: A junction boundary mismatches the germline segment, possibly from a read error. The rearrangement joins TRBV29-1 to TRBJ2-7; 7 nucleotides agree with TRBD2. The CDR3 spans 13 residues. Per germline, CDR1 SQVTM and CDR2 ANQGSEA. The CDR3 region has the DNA TGCAGCGTTGTTGCGGGAGCCTCCCACGAGCAGTACTTC. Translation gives CSVVAGASHEQYF.

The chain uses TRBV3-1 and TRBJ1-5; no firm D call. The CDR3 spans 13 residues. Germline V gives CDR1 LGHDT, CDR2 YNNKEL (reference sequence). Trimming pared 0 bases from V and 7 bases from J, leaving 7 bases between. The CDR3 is CASSQDVGQPQHF. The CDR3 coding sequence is TGTGCCAGCAGCCAAGATGTTGGACAGCCCCAGCATTTT.

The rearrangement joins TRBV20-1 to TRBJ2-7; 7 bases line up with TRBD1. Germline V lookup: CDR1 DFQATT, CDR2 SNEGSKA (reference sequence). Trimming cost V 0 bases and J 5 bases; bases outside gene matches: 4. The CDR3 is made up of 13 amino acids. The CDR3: CSAREQGSHEQYF. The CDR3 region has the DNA TGCAGTGCTAGAGAACAGGGGTCCCACGAGCAGTACTTC.

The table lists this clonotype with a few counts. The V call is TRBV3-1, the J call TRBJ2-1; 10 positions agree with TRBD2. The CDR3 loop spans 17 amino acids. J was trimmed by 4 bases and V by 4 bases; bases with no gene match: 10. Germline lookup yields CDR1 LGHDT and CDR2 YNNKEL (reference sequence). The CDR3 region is CASSPVVAGGGYNEQFF. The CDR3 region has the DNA TGTGCCAGCAGCCCGGTGGTAGCGGGAGGCGGGTACAATGAGCAGTTCTTC.

For the CDR3, the DNA is TGTGCCAGCAACAAGCCCAGGTCCTATGGCTACACCTTC. Protein: CASNKPRSYGYTF. V gene TRBV21-1 combines with J gene TRBJ1-2. TRBV21-1 is tagged as a pseudogene. The CDR3 length is 13 residues.

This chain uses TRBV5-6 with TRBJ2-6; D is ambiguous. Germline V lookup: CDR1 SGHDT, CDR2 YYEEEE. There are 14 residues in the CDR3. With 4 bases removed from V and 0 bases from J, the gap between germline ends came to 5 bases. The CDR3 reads CASSTDSGANVLTF. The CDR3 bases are TGTGCCAGCAGCACTGACTCTGGGGCCAACGTCCTGACTTTC.

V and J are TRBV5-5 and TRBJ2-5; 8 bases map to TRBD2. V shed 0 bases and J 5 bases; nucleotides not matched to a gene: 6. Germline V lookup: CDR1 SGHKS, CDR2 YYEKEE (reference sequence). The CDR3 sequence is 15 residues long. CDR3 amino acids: CASSLGGLGFETQYF. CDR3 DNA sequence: TGTGCCAGCAGCTTGGGGGGACTAGGATTTGAGACCCAGTACTTC.

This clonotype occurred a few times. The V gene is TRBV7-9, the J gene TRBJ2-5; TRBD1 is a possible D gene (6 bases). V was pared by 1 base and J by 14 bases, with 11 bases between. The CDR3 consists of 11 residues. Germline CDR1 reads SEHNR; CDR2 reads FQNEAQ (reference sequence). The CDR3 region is CASSLDRAPYF. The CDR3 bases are TGTGCCAGCAGCTTAGACAGGGCACCATACTTC.

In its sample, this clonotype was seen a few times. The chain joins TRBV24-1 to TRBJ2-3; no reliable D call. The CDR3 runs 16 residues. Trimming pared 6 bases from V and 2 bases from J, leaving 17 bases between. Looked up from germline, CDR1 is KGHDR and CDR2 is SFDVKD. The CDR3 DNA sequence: TGTGCCACCAGTCCAGGACCCCACTTTGTCACAGATACGCAGTATTTT. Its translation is CATSPGPHFVTDTQYF.

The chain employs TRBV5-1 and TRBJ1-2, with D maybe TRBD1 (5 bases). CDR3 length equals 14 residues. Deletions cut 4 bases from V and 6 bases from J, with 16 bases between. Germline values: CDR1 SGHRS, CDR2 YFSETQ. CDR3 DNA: TGCGCCAGCAGCAAGGAGGCCAGGGATAATGGCTACACCTTC. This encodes CASSKEARDNGYTF.

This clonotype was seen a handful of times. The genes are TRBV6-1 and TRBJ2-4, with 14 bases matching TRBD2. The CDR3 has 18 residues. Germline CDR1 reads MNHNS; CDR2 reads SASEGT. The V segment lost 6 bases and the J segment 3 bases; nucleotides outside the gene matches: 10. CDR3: CASRKGLAGVLGKNIQYF. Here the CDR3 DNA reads TGTGCCAGCAGGAAGGGACTAGCGGGAGTGTTGGGCAAAAACATTCAGTACTTC.

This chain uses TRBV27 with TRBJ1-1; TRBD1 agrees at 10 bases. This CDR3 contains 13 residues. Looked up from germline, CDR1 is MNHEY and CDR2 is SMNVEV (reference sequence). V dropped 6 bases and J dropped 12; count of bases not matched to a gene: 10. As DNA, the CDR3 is TGTGCCAGCAGCAATGACAGGGGGCAGTTGTCTTTCTTT. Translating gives CASSNDRGQLSFF.

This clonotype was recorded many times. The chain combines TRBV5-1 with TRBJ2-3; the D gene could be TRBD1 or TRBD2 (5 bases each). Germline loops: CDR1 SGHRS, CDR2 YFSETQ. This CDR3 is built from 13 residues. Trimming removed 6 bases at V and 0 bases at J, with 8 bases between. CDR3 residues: CASIGTSTDTQYF. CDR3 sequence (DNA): TGCGCCAGCATAGGGACGAGCACAGATACGCAGTATTTT. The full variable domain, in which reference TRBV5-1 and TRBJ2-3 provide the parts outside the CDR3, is KAGVTQTPRYLIKTRGQQVTLSCSPISGHRSVSWYQQTPGQGLQFLFEYFSETQRNKGNFPGRFSGRQFSNSRSEMNVSTLELGDSALYLCASIGTSTDTQYFGPGTRLTVL.